This T cell receptor (beta chain) originates from a study of post-analysis software for immune sequencing data (dated by TCRdb to between 2014 and 2017). General notes on the study: Recorded disease courses included relapsing-remitting, secondary progressive and progressive-relapsing multiple sclerosis, with some patients lacking subtype annotation. The patient repertoires were set against eleven to twelve previously published healthy control repertoires from donors whose ages ranged from roughly 6 to 26 years. A subset of samples was prepared in parallel using single-end sample barcoding, then pooled and co-amplified after Illumina adapter ligation. General study outcomes and caveats: When samples were clustered directly using the F measure, samples prepared in the same batch co-clustered strongly, which prompted a batch-effect correction. Significantly higher frequencies in patients than in controls were found for roughly 5 TRBV segments, including TRBV5-6, TRBV5-1 and TRBV20-1. Normalized Chao1 diversity was significantly lower in multiple sclerosis patients than controls, suggesting substantial peripheral T-cell clonal expansion. The control group was slightly older than the multiple sclerosis patient group.

To demonstrate the VDJtools post-analysis software, the study profiled TCR beta repertoires from the peripheral blood of around 13 young patients with multiple sclerosis. The multiple sclerosis patients were children and adolescents between roughly 6 and 16 years of age. The CDR3 spans 16 residues, from the cysteine through the phenylalanine. Only the CDR3 region is kept as DNA, spanning 48 bases read in frame from base 1. The germline V gene sets CDR1 to SGHRS and CDR2 to YFSETQ. The germline ends are 18 bases apart after V is trimmed by 3 bases and J by 2 bases. Library preparation employed PCR. Sequencing used an Illumina HiSeq 2500. To reduce PCR and sequencing biases, unique molecular identifiers were incorporated into the TCR beta cDNA libraries. Every 1 to 10 million input T cells yielded some 500,000 cDNA molecules, meaning each molecule approximated one T cell. The patient libraries were prepared and sequenced using the same protocol as the earlier healthy control dataset. Samples belonging to the same batch were prepared together, multiplexed and sequenced on a shared HiSeq lane. The published analysis was carried out like this. Raw barcoded reads were processed with MIGEC, discarding single-read molecular identifier groups before consensus assembly and CDR3 extraction. Clonotype tables were post-analysed with VDJtools, and diversity was normalized by down-sampling all datasets to the smallest sample size. Repertoire overlap clustering matched CDR3 amino acid but not nucleotide sequences to correct batch-related cross-sample contamination. TCRdb's own reprocessing of the public reads used fastp at Q25 and MiXCR and kept productive beta chains. Rows merge per CDR3 protein into single entries with the most common DNA and genes. It is TCRdb's table, rather than the study itself, that gives the V and J calls and clone size. The table for this sample lists hundreds of thousands of distinct CDR3 sequences; about 44% of them were counted only once. More than 1.5% of the sample goes to the ten largest clones.

This clonotype has only a few counts. No cognate antigen has been identified for it. Base qualities are not provided; no much larger clone lies one nucleotide away. Recombination connected TRBV5-1 to TRBJ2-7, and possibly TRBD1, on 6 matching bases. The sequenced sample consisted of blood. The sequence was obtained from a girl between 10 and 17 years old with multiple sclerosis. The CDR3 protein sequence reads: CASSSLLAGDPYEQYF. The DNA reads TGCGCCAGCAGCTCCTTGCTGGCAGGGGATCCCTACGAGCAGTACTTC.